This entry lists 5 T cell receptor beta chains sequenced from one sample in a study of blood T cells in healthy people across ages. A sample-barcoded 5' primer and a J-beta primer mix were used in a second PCR of roughly 6 to 11 cycles. TCRdb re-called the 5' RACE reads through MiXCR, storing one row per CDR3 protein. The sample includes 1.5 million to 2 million distinct CDR3 sequences, roughly 27% of them seen just once. The sequencing input was blood. The receptors were gathered from a woman in her 30s in good health.

The V and J genes are TRBV11-2 and TRBJ2-1; 7 nucleotides agree with TRBD2. The germline V gene encodes CDR1 SGHAT and CDR2 FQNNGV. The trim removed 7 bases at V and 1 base at J, leaving 19 bases unmatched. CDR3 length: 19 amino acids. CDR3 nucleotides: TGTGCCAGCATCTCCTTGGGCGTAGTGGCGGGAGAGTCCTACAATGAGCAGTTCTTC. As protein: CASISLGVVAGESYNEQFF.

This clonotype showed up just a few times. A read error may produce the germline difference seen at one junction end. This rearrangement joins TRBV5-1 to TRBJ2-7; 7 nucleotides agree with TRBD1. In germline, CDR1 is SGHRS, CDR2 YFSETQ. The CDR3 runs 14 residues. The CDR3 sequence: CASSSGQSYNEQYF. The DNA of the CDR3 is TGTGCCAGCAGTTCGGGACAGAGCTACAATGAGCAGTACTTC.

This clonotype appeared a few times. A read error may explain this, as a much larger clone is one base away. This chain connects TRBV28 to TRBJ2-3; tentative D call: TRBD2 (6 bases). In germline, CDR1 is MDHEN, CDR2 SYDVKM. This CDR3 comprises 12 residues. CDR3 region: CASTTSTDAQYF. In DNA form, the CDR3 reads TGTGCCAGCACCACTAGCACAGATGCGCAGTATTTT. Looking up the rest from reference TRBV28 and TRBJ2-3 gives the full variable domain: DVKVTQSSRYLVKRTGEKVFLECVQDMDHENMFWYRQDPGLGLRLIYFSYDVKMKEKGDIPEGYSVSREKKERFSLILESASTNQTSMYLCASTTSTDAQYFGPGTRLTVL.

This clonotype was detected only once. A single base separates this from a much larger clone, so it may be a read error. The rearrangement uses TRBV7-2 and TRBJ2-1, with TRBD2 identical over 9 bases. The germline V gene has CDR1 SGHTA and CDR2 FQGNSA. The CDR3 has 15 amino acids. V was pared by 3 bases and J by 10 bases, with 10 bases of the junction left unmatched. CDR3 coding DNA: TGTGCCAGCAGCTTGACGGGGACTAGCCCCCACGAGCAGTTCTTC. This encodes CASSLTGTSPHEQFF.

This clonotype was picked up a small number of times. This chain uses TRBV7-9 with TRBJ2-7, with TRBD2 matching 7 bases. J was trimmed by 7 bases and V by 1 base; bases with no gene match: 10. The CDR3 loop spans 15 amino acids. Germline loops: CDR1 SEHNR, CDR2 FQNEAQ (reference sequence). CDR3 in DNA: TGTGCCAGCAGCTTAGTCTCGGGAGCGGGGATAGAGCAGTACTTC. This sequence encodes CASSLVSGAGIEQYF.